This T cell receptor beta chain came from a study of OX40 agonist ivuxolimab in advanced cancers. Across the study: Three patients showed partial responses: one hepatocellular carcinoma and two cutaneous melanoma cases.

TCRdb's table, derived via immunoSEQ multiplex PCR, lists solely in-frame clones and lacks some. The repertoire holds approximately 34,000 clones, with around 90% as singletons. V lost 1 base to trimming and J lost 1 base, with 6 bases between them. CDR1 and CDR2 from the germline V gene are SGDLS and YYNGEE. The CDR3 contains 14 residues. This specimen consisted of CD4+ or CD8+ T cells sorted from blood, obtained in a trial of the OX40 agonist ivuxolimab. The chain joins TRBV9 to TRBJ1-5; D is undetermined. This clonotype was sampled from an adult with an advanced solid tumor such as melanoma, head and neck, liver or kidney cancer. DNA for the CDR3: TGTGCCAGCAGCGTATACGACAGCAATCAGCCCCAGCATTTT. Its translation: CASSVYDSNQPQHF.